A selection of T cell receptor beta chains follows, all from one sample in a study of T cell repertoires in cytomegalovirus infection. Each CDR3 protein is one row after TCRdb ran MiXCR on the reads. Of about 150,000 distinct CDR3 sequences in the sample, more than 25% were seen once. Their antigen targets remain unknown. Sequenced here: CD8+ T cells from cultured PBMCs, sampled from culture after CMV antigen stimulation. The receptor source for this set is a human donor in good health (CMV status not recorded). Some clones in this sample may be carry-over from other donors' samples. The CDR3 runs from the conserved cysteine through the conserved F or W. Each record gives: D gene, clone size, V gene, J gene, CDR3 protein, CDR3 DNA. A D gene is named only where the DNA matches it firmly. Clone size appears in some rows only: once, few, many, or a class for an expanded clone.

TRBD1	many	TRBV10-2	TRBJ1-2	CASSEQGVHGYTF	TGCGCCAGCAGTGAACAGGGGGTCCACGGCTACACCTTC
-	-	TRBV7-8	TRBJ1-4	CASSLLIIPTNEKLFF	TGTGCCAGCAGCTTACTGATCATCCCCACTAATGAAAAACTGTTTTTT
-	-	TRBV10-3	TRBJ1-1	CAISESPLNTEAFF	TGTGCCATCAGTGAGTCGCCTTTGAACACTGAAGCTTTCTTT
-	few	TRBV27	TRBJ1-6	CASSLMGAVSPLHF	TGTGCCAGCAGTTTAATGGGGGCGGTTTCACCCCTCCACTTT
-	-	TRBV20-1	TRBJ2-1	CSASQGVNEQFF	TGCAGTGCTAGTCAGGGAGTCAATGAGCAGTTCTTC
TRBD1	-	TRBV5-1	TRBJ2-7	CASSWTGALYEQYF	TGCGCCAGCAGCTGGACAGGGGCCCTATACGAGCAGTACTTC
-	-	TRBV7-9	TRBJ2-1	CASSLGHDEQFF	TGTGCCAGCAGCTTAGGACACGATGAGCAGTTCTTC
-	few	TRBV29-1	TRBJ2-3	CSAFPGFTDTQYF	TGCTCAGCGTTCCCAGGGTTCACAGATACGCAGTATTTT
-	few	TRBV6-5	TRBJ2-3	CASTPGRDGFSSTDTQYF	TGTGCCAGCACCCCTGGCCGGGACGGGTTTTCGAGCACAGATACGCAGTATTTT
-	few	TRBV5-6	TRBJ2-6	CASSPRISGANVLTF	TGTGCCAGCAGCCCTCGGATCTCTGGGGCCAACGTCCTGACTTTC
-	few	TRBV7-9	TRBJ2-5	CASSGTDSQETQYF	TGTGCCAGCAGCGGAACCGACAGCCAAGAGACCCAGTACTTC
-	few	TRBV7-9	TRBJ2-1	CASSLVQGLNEQFF	TGTGCCAGCAGCTTAGTACAGGGACTCAATGAGCAGTTCTTC
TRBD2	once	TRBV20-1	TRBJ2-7	CSARDLGLAGYEQYF	TGCAGTGCTAGAGATCTTGGCCTAGCGGGTTACGAGCAGTACTTC
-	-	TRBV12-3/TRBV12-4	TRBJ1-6	CASSVGNNSPLHF	TGTGCCAGCAGCGTGGGGAATAATTCACCCCTCCACTTT
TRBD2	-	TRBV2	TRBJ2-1	CASSEVHFSGGAQFF	TGTGCCAGCAGTGAGGTCCATTTTAGCGGGGGGGCCCAGTTCTTC
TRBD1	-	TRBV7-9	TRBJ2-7	CASSLKGTGAYEQYF	TGTGCCAGCAGCTTAAAAGGGACAGGGGCATACGAGCAGTACTTC
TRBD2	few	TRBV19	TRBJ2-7	CASSILAGGSYEQYF	TGTGCCAGTAGCATACTAGCGGGGGGATCCTACGAGCAGTACTTC
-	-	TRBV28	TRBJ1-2	CASRGSYYGYTF	TGTGCCAGCAGGGGCAGTTACTATGGCTACACCTTC
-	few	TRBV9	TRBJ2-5	CASSNGDGPQETQYF	TGTGCCAGCAGCAACGGGGACGGCCCCCAAGAGACCCAGTACTTC
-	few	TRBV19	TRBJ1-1	CASSIPWGIEAFF	TGTGCCAGTAGTATTCCCTGGGGGATTGAAGCTTTCTTT
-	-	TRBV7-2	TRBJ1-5	CASCPSGSNQPQHF	TGTGCCAGCTGCCCCTCAGGCAGCAATCAGCCCCAGCATTTT
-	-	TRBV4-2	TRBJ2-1	CASSQERGYRDEQFF	TGTGCCAGCAGCCAAGAGAGGGGATACCGCGATGAGCAGTTCTTC
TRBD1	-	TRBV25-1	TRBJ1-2	CASSGQGAYGYTF	TGTGCCAGCAGCGGGCAGGGGGCATATGGCTACACCTTC
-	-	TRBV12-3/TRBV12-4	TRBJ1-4	CASSFSSNEKLFF	TGTGCCAGCAGTTTTTCCAGTAATGAAAAACTGTTTTTC
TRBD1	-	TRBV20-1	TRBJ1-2	CSARDLDRAYGYTF	TGCAGTGCTAGAGATCTCGACAGGGCCTATGGCTACACCTTC
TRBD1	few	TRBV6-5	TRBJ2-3	CASSYLSSGTGISTDTQYF	TGTGCCAGCAGTTACCTCTCCTCCGGGACAGGGATTAGCACAGATACGCAGTATTTT
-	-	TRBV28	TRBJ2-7	CASSFLGGREQYF	TGTGCCAGCAGTTTTCTGGGGGGCAGGGAGCAGTACTTC
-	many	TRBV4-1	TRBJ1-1	CASGVGRFTEAFF	TGCGCCAGCGGGGTGGGTCGATTCACTGAAGCTTTCTTT